This T cell receptor beta chain is from a study of blood T cell repertoires in COVID-19. The wider study: The United States, Italy and Spain supplied acute and convalescent COVID-19 samples. T cells, B-cell-depleted T cells, or PBMCs supplied cDNA or gDNA.

In the authors' workflow: Amplification with reference gene primers provided the estimates of nucleated cell counts. Generated by immunoSEQ multiplex PCR, the TCRdb table keeps only in-frame clones and is missing some. That table gives V, J and clone size, and the DNA gave D and trimming. The sample consists of some 100,000 clones, about 91% of them appearing once. Trimming cost V 0 bases and J 3 bases, with 9 bases left between them. The CDR3 has 16 amino acids. The rearrangement uses TRBV23-1 and TRBJ1-6; possibly TRBD1 for D (5 bases). TRBV23-1 is noted as an ORF with a role that remains uncertain. The clonotype originates from a woman in her seventies with acute or convalescent COVID-19. Sequences were obtained from peripheral blood. This CDR3 reads CASSQSGGNYNSPLHF. In DNA form, the CDR3 reads TGCGCCAGCAGTCAATCGGGGGGAAACTATAATTCACCCCTCCACTTT.